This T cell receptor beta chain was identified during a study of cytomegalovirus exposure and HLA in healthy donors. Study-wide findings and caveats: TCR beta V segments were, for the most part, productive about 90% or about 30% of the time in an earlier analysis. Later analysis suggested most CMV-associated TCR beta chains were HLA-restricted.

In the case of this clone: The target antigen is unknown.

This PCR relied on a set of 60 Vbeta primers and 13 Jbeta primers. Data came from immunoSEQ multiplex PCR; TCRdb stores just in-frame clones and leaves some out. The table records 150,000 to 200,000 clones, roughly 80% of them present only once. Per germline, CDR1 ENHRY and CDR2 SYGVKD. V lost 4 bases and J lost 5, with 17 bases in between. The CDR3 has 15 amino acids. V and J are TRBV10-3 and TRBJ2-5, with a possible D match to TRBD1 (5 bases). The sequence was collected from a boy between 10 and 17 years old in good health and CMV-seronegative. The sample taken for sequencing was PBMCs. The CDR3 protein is CAISAGHLPVETQYF. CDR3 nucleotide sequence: TGTGCCATCAGTGCAGGACATTTACCAGTGGAGACCCAGTACTTC.